This T cell receptor beta chain was retrieved from a study of control samples from healthy donors and cancer patients. Assay used: immunoSEQ multiplex PCR; TCRdb lists only in-frame clones, some missing. The sample has about 51,000 clones, about four fifths seen once. Trimming left V 0 bases short and J 1 base short, with 11 bases between. The CDR3 spans 15 residues. Germline loops: CDR1 SGHRS, CDR2 YFSETQ. The V and J genes are TRBV5-1 and TRBJ2-7; D is perhaps TRBD2 (6 bases). The TCR originated in a man between 65 and 80 years old in good health. The sequenced material came from blood. The chain's CDR3 is CASSLGAGKSYEQYF. The DNA of the CDR3 is TGCGCCAGCAGCTTGGGGGCGGGAAAGTCCTACGAGCAGTACTTC. The full variable domain, rest sourced from reference TRBV5-1 and TRBJ2-7, is KAGVTQTPRYLIKTRGQQVTLSCSPISGHRSVSWYQQTPGQGLQFLFEYFSETQRNKGNFPGRFSGRQFSNSRSEMNVSTLELGDSALYLCASSLGAGKSYEQYFGPGTRLTVT.